The 17 T cell receptor beta chains given below trace back to one sample, sequenced in a study of cytomegalovirus exposure and HLA in healthy donors. TCRdb's copy holds only in-frame clones and misses some; the assay was immunoSEQ multiplex PCR. The table lists around 56,000 clones, roughly nine tenths of them singletons, with around 14% in the top ten. Sequencing used PBMCs. The receptor set was obtained from a woman aged 18-29 years in good health and CMV-seronegative.

The rearrangement uses TRBV14 and TRBJ2-5, with D maybe TRBD2 (5 bases). V lost 6 bases to trimming and J lost 7 bases, with 12 bases between them. The CDR3 is 12 amino acids. Germline assignment: CDR1 SGHDN and CDR2 FVKESK. The CDR3 bases are TGTGCCAGCAGAAAAAACCGGGGGACCCAGTACTTC. Translation gives CASRKNRGTQYF.

The gene calls are TRBV5-1 and TRBJ1-1; no clear D. V shed 1 base and J shed 3 bases, with 13 bases lying between them. This CDR3 comprises 15 residues. Germline CDR1 reads SGHRS; CDR2 reads YFSETQ. CDR3 coding DNA: TGCGCCAGCAGCTTGATTGGTCTAGAGGACACTGAAGCTTTCTTT. Its translation is CASSLIGLEDTEAFF.

The genes are TRBV19 and TRBJ1-5; D is unresolved. CDR3 length: 15 amino acids. Germline V lookup: CDR1 LNHDA, CDR2 SQIVND (reference sequence). The V gene lost 3 bases and the J gene lost 2 bases, with 11 bases spanning the gap. The chain's CDR3 is CASSMTPEGNQPQHF. Here the CDR3 DNA reads TGTGCCAGTAGTATGACCCCAGAGGGCAATCAGCCCCAGCATTTT.

The J gene is TRBJ1-5, the V gene TRBV28; 9 nucleotides match TRBD1. Germline values: CDR1 MDHEN, CDR2 SYDVKM. The V segment lost 2 bases and the J segment 7 bases; nucleotides outside the gene matches: 6. The CDR3 is 15 amino acids. CDR3 residues: CASSLGTGRRQPQHF. The CDR3 DNA is TGTGCCAGCAGTTTAGGGACAGGGCGGCGGCAGCCCCAGCATTTT.

The chain recombines TRBV30 with TRBJ2-1; 12 bases align to TRBD1. CDR1 and CDR2 from the germline V gene are GTSNPN and SVGIG (reference sequence). This CDR3 has 14 residues. V was pared by 5 bases and J by 8 bases, with 7 bases of the junction left unmatched. The DNA for the CDR3 is TGTGCCTGGGGGAGGGGACAGGGGGCCGATGAGCAGTTCTTC. It yields the protein CAWGRGQGADEQFF.

The V gene is TRBV6-5, the J gene TRBJ1-1; the D is unclear. The germline V gene has CDR1 MNHEY and CDR2 SVGAGI. This CDR3 contains 13 residues. V gave up 5 bases and J gave up 1 base, with 8 bases separating them. CDR3 nucleotide sequence: TGTGCCAGCAGTGCCTCGGGGAACACTGAAGCTTTCTTT. This translates into CASSASGNTEAFF.

The gene calls are TRBV9 and TRBJ2-7; TRBD1 matches 11 bases. The V segment lost 4 bases and the J segment 0 bases; nucleotides outside the gene matches: 6. This CDR3 spans 16 amino acids. Germline V CDR1 and CDR2: SGDLS, YYNGEE. CDR3 protein: CASSPRGTGGSYEQYF. The CDR3 nucleotides read TGTGCCAGCAGCCCAAGGGGGACAGGGGGCTCCTACGAGCAGTACTTC.

The chain links TRBV9 to TRBJ2-7; 11 positions match TRBD1. The germline CDR1 and CDR2 sequences are SGDLS and YYNGEE. With V trimmed by 0 bases and J by 5 bases, 4 bases remained unmatched. This CDR3 spans 15 amino acids. This CDR3 reads CASSVGTGGFDEQYF. As DNA, the CDR3 is TGTGCCAGCAGCGTAGGGACAGGGGGCTTCGACGAGCAGTACTTC. The whole variable domain, filled in from reference TRBV9 and TRBJ2-7, reads DSGVTQTPKHLITATGQRVTLRCSPRSGDLSVYWYQQSLDQGLQFLIQYYNGEERAKGNILERFSAQQFPDLHSELNLSSLELGDSALYFCASSVGTGGFDEQYFGPGTRLTVT.

This chain connects TRBV7-8 to TRBJ1-2; D gene ambiguous. The germline gives CDR1 SGHVS, CDR2 FQNEAQ. This CDR3 contains 14 residues. V lost 2 bases, J lost 4 bases, and 11 bases lay in between. The CDR3 region has the DNA TGTGCCAGCAGCTTAAGCGGCCCGGGCTATGGCTACACCTTC. Protein product: CASSLSGPGYGYTF.

The genes are TRBV2 and TRBJ1-1; D may be TRBD1 (6 bases). This CDR3 region has 12 residues. V was cut by 1 base and J by 7 bases, with 7 bases left in between. Germline V gives CDR1 SNHLY, CDR2 FYNNEI. CDR3 region: CASSEEGVEAFF. Here the CDR3 DNA reads TGTGCCAGCAGTGAAGAGGGGGTTGAAGCTTTCTTT.

This clone was detected once. Here the CDR3 reads CASSSAGGASTDTQYF. The DNA of the CDR3 is TGTGCCAGCAGTTCGGCGGGGGGGGCTAGCACAGATACGCAGTATTTT. The rearrangement joins TRBV6-6 to TRBJ2-3, with 9 bases that match TRBD2. Germline V gene sequence: CDR1 MNHNY, CDR2 SVGAGI (reference sequence). Losses at the gene ends were 4 bases for V and 0 bases for J; bases not matched to a gene: 5. This CDR3 has 16 amino acids.

The chain combines TRBV19 with TRBJ2-3, with TRBD2 matching 15 bases. This CDR3 comprises 16 residues. Unmatched junction bases numbered 3, after V lost 1 base and J lost 7 bases. Germline values: CDR1 LNHDA, CDR2 SQIVND (reference sequence). The CDR3 DNA follows: TGTGCCAGTAGTATAGCAGGACTAGCGGGGGGGAATACGCAGTATTTT. The encoded protein is CASSIAGLAGGNTQYF. Drawing the rest from reference TRBV19 and TRBJ2-3, the complete variable domain is DGGITQSPKYLFRKEGQNVTLSCEQNLNHDAMYWYRQDPGQGLRLIYYSQIVNDFQKGDIAEGYSVSREKKESFPLTVTSAQKNPTAFYLCASSIAGLAGGNTQYFGPGTRLTVL.

The chain has TRBV19 and TRBJ2-7, with 9 bases identical to TRBD1. V lost 2 bases, J lost 0 bases, and 5 bases stayed unmatched. Looked up from germline, CDR1 is LNHDA and CDR2 is SQIVND (reference sequence). This CDR3 region has 16 residues. CDR3 loop: CASSISPGQGSYEQYF. DNA for the CDR3: TGTGCCAGTAGTATATCCCCGGGACAGGGCTCCTACGAGCAGTACTTC.

This clone was observed a handful of times. V gene TRBV5-1 combines with J gene TRBJ2-7; 9 positions match TRBD1. The germline CDR1 and CDR2 sequences are SGHRS and YFSETQ. The trim removed 4 bases at V and 5 bases at J, leaving 7 bases unmatched. The CDR3 length is 14 residues. CDR3 protein: CASSIQGALNEQYF. CDR3 DNA sequence: TGCGCCAGCAGCATACAGGGGGCTTTGAACGAGCAGTACTTC.

The V gene is TRBV18, the J gene TRBJ2-5; 7 positions agree with TRBD1. CDR1 is KGHSH and CDR2 is LQKENI in the germline V gene. Trimming took 1 base from V and 4 from J; bases not matched to a gene: 3. The CDR3 contains 14 residues. This CDR3 is CASSPQTGRETQYF. CDR3 DNA sequence: TGTGCCAGCTCACCACAGACAGGGCGAGAGACCCAGTACTTC.

V is TRBV19 and J is TRBJ1-4; D might be TRBD1 (6 bases). The V and J ends lost 4 bases and 2 bases respectively, with 8 bases between them. The V gene's germline CDR1 is LNHDA and CDR2 SQIVND (reference sequence). CDR3 length equals 14 residues. For the CDR3, the DNA is TGTGCCAGTAGTAGTCAGGGGACTAATGAAAAACTGTTTTTT. Translating gives CASSSQGTNEKLFF.

This rearrangement joins TRBV28 to TRBJ1-5, with 9 bases that match TRBD1. The V gene's germline CDR1 is MDHEN and CDR2 SYDVKM. V lost 4 bases to trimming and J lost 7 bases; unmatched junction nucleotides: 8. The length of the CDR3 is 15 residues. CDR3 nucleotide sequence: TGTGCCAGCAGTTATCCCGGGACAGGGAGCCAGCCCCAGCATTTT. It codes for CASSYPGTGSQPQHF.